Each of the 32 T cell receptor beta chains below was sequenced from the same sample in a study of Graves' ophthalmopathy and Graves' hyperthyroidism. RNA served as the template for amplifying TCR beta CDR3 regions. HTBI primers served in a first-round RT-PCR, which a second-round multiplex PCR followed. TCRdb ran MiXCR on the multiplex PCR reads and lists one entry per CDR3 protein. The sample gives 450,000 to 600,000 distinct CDR3 sequences, 35% to 40% of which show up once; around 4% is in the top ten. Sequencing was carried out using peripheral blood or thyroid tissue (not recorded which). All receptors come from an adult man with Graves' hyperthyroidism.

A remark on this clonotype: This may be a read error, as it is one base from a much larger clone. The chain employs TRBV5-1 and TRBJ1-1; weak D call: TRBD1 (6 bases). Trimming stripped 0 bases from V and 3 bases from J, with 15 bases between. Germline V CDR1 and CDR2: SGHRS, YFSETQ. CDR3 length: 16 residues. This CDR3 reads CASSLGRGGLYTEAFF. CDR3 DNA sequence: TGCGCCAGCAGCTTGGGCAGGGGCGGGTTGTACACTGAAGCTTTCTTT.

This clonotype was observed at least ten times. J is TRBJ2-2 and V is TRBV29-1; 11 bases match TRBD1. Looked up from germline, CDR1 is SQVTM and CDR2 is ANQGSEA. J was trimmed by 5 bases and V by 7 bases; bases with no gene match: 9. CDR3 length: 15 residues. CDR3 in DNA: TGCAGCGCCTCGGCCGGGACAGGGGGTACCGGGGAGCTGTTTTTT. Protein product: CSASAGTGGTGELFF.

The chain is built from TRBV10-3 and TRBJ1-2, with D unclear. This CDR3 comprises 12 residues. Trimming pared 4 bases from V and 8 bases from J, leaving 11 bases between. From germline, CDR1 is ENHRY and CDR2 SYGVKD. The CDR3: CAISGSAYGYTF. CDR3 DNA sequence: TGTGCCATCAGTGGGTCTGCCTACGGCTACACCTTC.

This clonotype was seen at least ten times. This chain links TRBV20-1 with TRBJ1-1, with D hard to call. Per the germline V gene, CDR1 is DFQATT and CDR2 is SNEGSKA (reference sequence). Trimming pared 1 base from V and 0 bases from J, leaving 9 bases between. The CDR3 has 14 amino acids. The CDR3: CSARVAGVNTEAFF. The CDR3 DNA reads as TGCAGTGCTAGAGTCGCGGGTGTGAACACTGAAGCTTTCTTT.

This clonotype was found many times. CDR3 nucleotide sequence: TGTGCCAGCAGCTTTGAGGGAATCGAGAATTCACCCCTCCACTTT. Translated, it gives CASSFEGIENSPLHF. V usage is TRBV5-5 and J usage is TRBJ1-6; D ambiguous. V was cut by 2 bases and J by 7 bases, with 13 bases left in between. Germline V gene lookup returns CDR1 SGHKS and CDR2 YYEKEE (reference sequence). There are 15 residues in the CDR3. The whole variable domain, filled in from reference TRBV5-5 and TRBJ1-6, reads DAGVTQSPTHLIKTRGQQVTLRCSPISGHKSVSWYQQVLGQGPQFIFQYYEKEERGRGNFPDRFSARQFPNYSSELNVNALLLGDSALYLCASSFEGIENSPLHFGNGTRLTVT.

This clonotype was found a few times. V usage is TRBV20-1 and J usage is TRBJ2-3; a possible D gene is TRBD1 (5 bases). This CDR3 comprises 15 residues. Per germline, CDR1 DFQATT and CDR2 SNEGSKA (reference sequence). V lost 0 bases and J lost 5, with 15 bases in between. The CDR3 DNA reads as TGCAGTGCTAGAGATAGCAGGGATATACGAGATACGCAGTATTTT. Encoded protein: CSARDSRDIRDTQYF.

This sequence joins TRBV4-3 and TRBJ1-6; tentative D call: TRBD1 (5 bases). Germline V gene data show CDR1 as LGHNA and CDR2 as YSLEER. The CDR3 runs 16 residues. The V end lost 1 base, the J end lost 7 bases, and 14 bases lay between the germline ends. The CDR3 loop is CASSQVGRSRNSPLHF. CDR3 bases: TGCGCCAGCAGCCAAGTGGGACGCAGTAGAAATTCACCCCTCCACTTT.

This clonotype has only a few counts. The chain joins TRBV7-9 to TRBJ2-7, with D possibly being TRBD2 (6 bases). The J call may be in error: the DNA end matches TRBJ2-1 better. CDR1 SEHNR and CDR2 FQNEAQ come from the germline V gene (reference sequence). This CDR3 has 13 residues. The CDR3 sequence: CASRRLASDEQFF. CDR3 sequence (DNA): TGTGCCAGCAGGCGTCTAGCGAGCGACGAGCAGTTCTTC.

The V call is TRBV7-9, the J call TRBJ1-1, with TRBD1 matching 7 bases. Trimming removed 5 bases from V and 11 bases from J; junction bases left unmatched: 17. CDR1 is SEHNR, CDR2 FQNEAQ, per germline (reference sequence). This CDR3 has 15 residues. This CDR3 reads CASSRTGTARDEAFF. CDR3 bases: TGTGCCAGCAGCCGCACCGGGACAGCTCGGGACGAGGCTTTCTTT.

This chain uses TRBV7-2 with TRBJ1-4, with 7 bases lining up with TRBD1. The CDR3 extends over 15 amino acids. CDR1 SGHTA and CDR2 FQGNSA come from the germline V gene. Losses at the gene ends were 1 base for V and 4 bases for J; bases not matched to a gene: 3. The CDR3, as DNA: TGTGCCAGCAGCTTAGACAGGGGACGTAATGAAAAACTGTTTTTT. This translates into CASSLDRGRNEKLFF.

There are many counts of this clonotype. The chain has TRBV9 and TRBJ1-1, with D unresolved. Germline V CDR1 and CDR2: SGDLS, YYNGEE. This CDR3 has 13 residues. The germline V and J ends were trimmed by 6 bases and 1 base, with 10 bases remaining between them. The CDR3 spells CASTADGNTEAFF. CDR3 nucleotide sequence: TGTGCCAGCACCGCGGACGGGAACACTGAAGCTTTCTTT.

The gene calls are TRBV14 and TRBJ2-7, with D perhaps TRBD2 (6 bases). There are 14 residues in the CDR3. Germline V gives CDR1 SGHDN, CDR2 FVKESK. With 0 bases removed from V and 6 bases from J, the gap between germline ends came to 12 bases. The CDR3 bases are TGTGCCAGCAGCCAAGAAGGGAGGAAGGGCGAGCAGTACTTC. Its protein is CASSQEGRKGEQYF.

There are a few counts of this clonotype. The chain carries TRBV7-9 and TRBJ1-1; D remains unclear. V was cut by 5 bases and J by 6 bases, with 16 bases left in between. From germline, CDR1 is SEHNR and CDR2 FQNEAQ (reference sequence). The CDR3 extends over 14 amino acids. DNA for the CDR3: TGTGCCAGCAGCCAAGAGTCCGGGCCCGCTGAAGCTTTCTTT. Translation gives CASSQESGPAEAFF. Combining the CDR3 with reference TRBV7-9 and TRBJ1-1 gives the whole variable domain DTGVSQNPRHKITKRGQNVTFRCDPISEHNRLYWYRQTLGQGPEFLTYFQNEAQLEKSRLLSDRFSAERPKGSFSTLEIQRTEQGDSAMYLCASSQESGPAEAFFGQGTRLTVV.

The chain recombines TRBV30 with TRBJ1-5; D is perhaps TRBD1 (6 bases). V was shortened by 2 bases and J by 7 bases, with 15 bases between the two germline ends. Germline V gene lookup returns CDR1 GTSNPN and CDR2 SVGIG (reference sequence). The CDR3 totals 14 residues. In nucleotides, the CDR3 is TGTGCCTGGAGTCTGGGGGCGAGAGGGCAGCCCCAGCATTTT. Amino acids: CAWSLGARGQPQHF.

A few counts support this clonotype. The chain couples TRBV10-3 to TRBJ1-1, with 8 bases lining up with TRBD1. This CDR3 comprises 15 residues. The germline V gene encodes CDR1 ENHRY and CDR2 SYGVKD. The ends lost 2 bases at V and 7 bases at J; junction bases unmatched: 9. CDR3 in amino acids: CAISEPGKQGDEAFF. CDR3 nucleotides: TGTGCCATCAGTGAGCCGGGGAAACAGGGGGATGAAGCTTTCTTT.

To note about this clonotype: This may come from a read error, since a much larger clone is one base off. This rearrangement joins TRBV20-1 to TRBJ2-7; 8 bases map to TRBD2. Germline CDR1 is DFQATT and CDR2 is SNEGSKA (reference sequence). CDR3 size: 17 residues. V dropped 1 base and J dropped 1; count of bases not matched to a gene: 12. CDR3 sequence (DNA): TGCAGTGCTAGAGGTCGCACAGCGGGCGGGGGGTCCTACGAGCAGTACTTC. It encodes CSARGRTAGGGSYEQYF.

This clonotype was counted at least ten times. V usage is TRBV11-2 and J usage is TRBJ2-7, with D possibly being TRBD1 or TRBD2 (7 bases each). The ends were cut back, 2 bases at V and 2 bases at J, with 13 bases in the middle. CDR1 SGHAT and CDR2 FQNNGV come from the germline V gene. The CDR3 consists of 15 residues. CDR3 DNA sequence: TGTGCCAGCAGCTTATTTCCAGGGGGGGCCTACGAGCAGTACTTC. This translates into CASSLFPGGAYEQYF.

This clonotype was picked up many times. The chain carries TRBV6-5 and TRBJ1-5; D not certain. The germline V and J ends were trimmed by 6 bases and 7 bases, with 16 bases remaining between them. Germline loops: CDR1 MNHEY, CDR2 SVGAGI. This CDR3 region has 14 residues. The CDR3 is CASSQGEGRQPQHF. DNA of the CDR3: TGTGCCAGCAGCCAAGGAGAAGGAAGGCAGCCCCAGCATTTT.

The table lists this clonotype with a few counts. The V gene is TRBV9, the J gene TRBJ2-5; TRBD2 agrees at 7 bases. The CDR3 length is 17 residues. The J segment lost 3 bases and the V segment lost 0 bases, leaving 11 bases of the junction unmatched. The germline gives CDR1 SGDLS, CDR2 YYNGEE. Written as DNA, the CDR3 is TGTGCCAGCAGCGTAGGAGGCATGGGGCTAGCGGAAGAGACCCAGTACTTC. This encodes CASSVGGMGLAEETQYF.

In regard to this clonotype: This clone may be a read error of a much larger clone one base away. The rearrangement links TRBV5-1 to TRBJ1-4, with a tentative D call TRBD1 (5 bases). Germline V gene sequence: CDR1 SGHRS, CDR2 YFSETQ. The CDR3 covers 14 residues. CDR3 nucleotides: TGCGCCGGCAGCCAGACAGCAACTAATGAAAAACTGTTTTTT. Its protein is CAGSQTATNEKLFF. The variable domain in full, completed from reference TRBV5-1 and TRBJ1-4, reads KAGVTQTPRYLIKTRGQQVTLSCSPISGHRSVSWYQQTPGQGLQFLFEYFSETQRNKGNFPGRFSGRQFSNSRSEMNVSTLELGDSALYLCAGSQTATNEKLFFGSGTQLSVL.

This clonotype was recorded once. V and J are TRBV12-3 or TRBV12-4 and TRBJ1-4; D perhaps matches TRBD1 (5 bases). The CDR3 has 14 amino acids. V gave up 6 bases and J gave up 2 bases, with 10 bases separating them. The CDR3 DNA is TGTGCCAGCAGAGTGGGACCTACTAATGAAAAACTGTTTTTT. It is translated as CASRVGPTNEKLFF.

This clonotype was detected many times. CDR3 protein: CSGRRVSGELFF. CDR3 DNA: TGCAGCGGTAGAAGGGTGTCGGGGGAGCTGTTTTTT. The rearrangement joins TRBV29-1 to TRBJ2-2; no reliable D call. The length of the CDR3 is 12 residues. Trimming shortened V by 7 bases and J by 8 bases, and 14 bases separated the two germline ends. Looked up from germline, CDR1 is SQVTM and CDR2 is ANQGSEA.

V and J are TRBV12-3 or TRBV12-4 and TRBJ1-5; D gene uncertain. There are 12 residues in the CDR3. V lost 7 bases to trimming and J lost 7 bases, with 11 bases between them. The CDR3 DNA sequence: TGTGCCAGCAACCTACTAGGACAGCCCCAGCATTTT. It translates to CASNLLGQPQHF.

The rearrangement joins TRBV7-2 to TRBJ2-7, with 8 bases fitting TRBD1. The DNA end is a closer match to TRBJ2-1, so the J assignment may be wrong. Germline V gene data show CDR1 as SGHTA and CDR2 as FQGNSA. The CDR3 contains 15 residues. CDR3 residues: CASRQWQGAYNEQFF. The CDR3 DNA reads as TGTGCCAGCAGACAGTGGCAGGGGGCTTACAATGAGCAGTTCTTC.

This clonotype came up once. The chain has TRBV19 and TRBJ1-2; 8 bases fit TRBD1. Unmatched junction bases numbered 16, after V lost 6 bases and J lost 4 bases. This CDR3 comprises 17 residues. Germline values: CDR1 LNHDA, CDR2 SQIVND (reference sequence). The CDR3 sequence: CASSEENMDRVGYGYTF. The CDR3, as DNA: TGTGCCAGTAGCGAGGAAAACATGGACAGGGTCGGCTATGGCTACACCTTC.

This clonotype was counted ten times or more. The gene calls are TRBV7-2 and TRBJ2-5, with 7 nucleotides matching TRBD2. CDR3 size: 15 residues. The junction had 7 bases not matched to a gene; V was cut back by 5 bases and J by 1 base. Germline V gene sequence: CDR1 SGHTA, CDR2 FQGNSA. In DNA, the CDR3 is TGTGCCAGCAGCCCCGGAGCGGGGCTCCAAGAGACCCAGTACTTC. Translated, it gives CASSPGAGLQETQYF.

There are a few counts of this clonotype. The rearrangement links TRBV6-1 to TRBJ1-3; no clear D. CDR3 size: 11 residues. Trimming stripped 7 bases from V and 4 bases from J, with 5 bases between. The germline V gene has CDR1 MNHNS and CDR2 SASEGT. CDR3 sequence (DNA): TGTGCCAGCAAAATAGGAAACACCATATATTTT. Translated, it gives CASKIGNTIYF.

The table lists this clonotype with a few counts. DNA for the CDR3: TGTGCCAGCTCACCAGACAGCAAAGAGACCCAGTACTTC. It is translated as CASSPDSKETQYF. This chain joins TRBV18 and TRBJ2-5; TRBD1 might be the D (5 bases). With 2 bases removed from V and 3 bases from J, the gap between germline ends came to 7 bases. The CDR3 runs 13 residues. The V gene's germline CDR1 is KGHSH and CDR2 LQKENI.

For the CDR3, the DNA is TGCGCCAGCAGCCGAGAGCCAGGGGGTTCTCGACGTACTGAAGCTTTCTTT. Translated, it gives CASSREPGGSRRTEAFF. The gene calls are TRBV4-1 and TRBJ1-1; the match to TRBD1 covers 7 bases. The V gene end was trimmed by 4 bases and the J gene end by 5 bases; junction bases not matched to a gene: 16. The CDR3 consists of 17 residues. The germline gives CDR1 MGHRA, CDR2 YSYEKL.

This clonotype was observed at least ten times. The DNA is omitted, as the CDR3 cannot be located on it reliably, and the CDR3 follows TCRdb's listing. The CDR3 loop is CASSQYSGQAEAFF. V usage is TRBV4-1 and J usage is TRBJ1-1; TRBD1, the D gene given by the table, was not confirmed from the DNA. From its first to its last residue, the CDR3 has 14 amino acids. Germline V gene sequence: CDR1 MGHRA, CDR2 YSYEKL.

This clonotype was found many times. The gene calls are TRBV29-1 and TRBJ2-2, with no clear D. From germline, CDR1 is SQVTM and CDR2 ANQGSEA. With 5 bases removed from V and 5 bases from J, the gap between germline ends came to 12 bases. The CDR3 extends over 13 amino acids. Here the CDR3 DNA reads TGCAGCGTTAAGGTCGGAAGGACCGGGGAGCTGTTTTTT. Amino acids: CSVKVGRTGELFF.

This clonotype was seen many times. This chain connects TRBV7-6 to TRBJ2-6; no definite D call. The germline gives CDR1 SGHVS, CDR2 FNYEAQ. Between the trimmed V and J ends, which lost 5 bases and 0 bases, there was a span of 8 bases. The CDR3 covers 15 residues. The CDR3 DNA is TGTGCCAGCAGCCTCGAAGACTCTGGGGCCAACGTCCTGACTTTC. Protein sequence: CASSLEDSGANVLTF.